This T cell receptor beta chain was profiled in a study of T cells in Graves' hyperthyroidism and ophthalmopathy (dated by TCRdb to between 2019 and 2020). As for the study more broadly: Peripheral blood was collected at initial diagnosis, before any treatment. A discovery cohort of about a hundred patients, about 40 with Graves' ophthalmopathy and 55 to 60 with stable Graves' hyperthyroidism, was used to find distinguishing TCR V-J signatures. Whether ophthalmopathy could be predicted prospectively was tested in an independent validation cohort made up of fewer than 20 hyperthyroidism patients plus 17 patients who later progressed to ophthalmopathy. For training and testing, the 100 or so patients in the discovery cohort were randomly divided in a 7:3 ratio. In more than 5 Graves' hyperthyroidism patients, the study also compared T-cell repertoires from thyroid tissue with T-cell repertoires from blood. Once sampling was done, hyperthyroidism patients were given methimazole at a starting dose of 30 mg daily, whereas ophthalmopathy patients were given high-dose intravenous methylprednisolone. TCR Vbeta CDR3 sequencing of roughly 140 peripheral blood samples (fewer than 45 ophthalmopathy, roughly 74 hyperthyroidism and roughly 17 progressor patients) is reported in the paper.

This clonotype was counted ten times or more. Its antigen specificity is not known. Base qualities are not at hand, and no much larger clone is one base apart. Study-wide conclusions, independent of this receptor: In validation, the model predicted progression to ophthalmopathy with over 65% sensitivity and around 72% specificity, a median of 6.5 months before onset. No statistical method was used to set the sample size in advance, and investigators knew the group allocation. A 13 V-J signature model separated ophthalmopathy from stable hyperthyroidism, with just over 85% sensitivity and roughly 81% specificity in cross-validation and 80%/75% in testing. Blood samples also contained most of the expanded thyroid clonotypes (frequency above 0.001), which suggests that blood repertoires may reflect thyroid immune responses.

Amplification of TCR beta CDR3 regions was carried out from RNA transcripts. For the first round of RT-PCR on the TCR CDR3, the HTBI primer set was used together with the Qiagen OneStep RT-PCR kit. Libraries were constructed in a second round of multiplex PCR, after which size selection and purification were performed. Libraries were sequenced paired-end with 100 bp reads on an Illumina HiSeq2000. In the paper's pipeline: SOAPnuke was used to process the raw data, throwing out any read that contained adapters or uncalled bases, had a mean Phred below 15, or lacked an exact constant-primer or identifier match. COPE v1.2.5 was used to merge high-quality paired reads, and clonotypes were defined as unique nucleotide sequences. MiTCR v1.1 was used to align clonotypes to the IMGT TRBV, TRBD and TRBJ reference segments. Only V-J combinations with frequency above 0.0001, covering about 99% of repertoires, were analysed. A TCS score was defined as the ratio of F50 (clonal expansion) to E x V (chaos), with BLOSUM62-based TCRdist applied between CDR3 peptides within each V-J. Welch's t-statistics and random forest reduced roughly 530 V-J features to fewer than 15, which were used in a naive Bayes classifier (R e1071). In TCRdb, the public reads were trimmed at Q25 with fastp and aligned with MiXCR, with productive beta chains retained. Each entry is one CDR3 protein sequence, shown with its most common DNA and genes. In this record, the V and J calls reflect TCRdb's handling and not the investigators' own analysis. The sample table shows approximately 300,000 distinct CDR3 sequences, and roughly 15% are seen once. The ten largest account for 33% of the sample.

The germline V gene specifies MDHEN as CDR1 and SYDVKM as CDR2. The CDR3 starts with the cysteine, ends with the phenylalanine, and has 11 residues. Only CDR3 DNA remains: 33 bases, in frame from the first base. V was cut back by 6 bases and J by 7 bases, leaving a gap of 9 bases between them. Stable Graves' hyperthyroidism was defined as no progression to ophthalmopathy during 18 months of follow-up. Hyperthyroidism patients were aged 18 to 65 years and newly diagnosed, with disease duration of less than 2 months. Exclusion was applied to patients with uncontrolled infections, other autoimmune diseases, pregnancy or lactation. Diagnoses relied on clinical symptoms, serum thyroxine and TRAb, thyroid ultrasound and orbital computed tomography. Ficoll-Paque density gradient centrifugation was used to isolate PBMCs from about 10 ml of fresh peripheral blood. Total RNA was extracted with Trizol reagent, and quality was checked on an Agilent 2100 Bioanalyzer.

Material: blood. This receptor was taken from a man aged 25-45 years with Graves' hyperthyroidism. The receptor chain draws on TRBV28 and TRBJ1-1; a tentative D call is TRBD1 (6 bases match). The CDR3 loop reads CASRRGFEAFF. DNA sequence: TGTGCCAGCAGAAGGGGGTTTGAAGCTTTCTTT.